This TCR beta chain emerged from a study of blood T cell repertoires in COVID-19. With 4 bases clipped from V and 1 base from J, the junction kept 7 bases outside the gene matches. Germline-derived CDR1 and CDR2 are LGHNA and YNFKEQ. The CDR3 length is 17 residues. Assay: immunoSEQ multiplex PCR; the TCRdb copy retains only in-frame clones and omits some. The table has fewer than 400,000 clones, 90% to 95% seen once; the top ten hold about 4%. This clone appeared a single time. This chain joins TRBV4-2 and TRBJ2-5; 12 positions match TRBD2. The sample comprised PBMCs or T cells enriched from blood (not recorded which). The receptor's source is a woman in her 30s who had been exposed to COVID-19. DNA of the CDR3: TGTGCCAGCAGCCGGCTCACTAGCGGGGGGCCCCAAGAGACCCAGTACTTC. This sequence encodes CASSRLTSGGPQETQYF.